This T cell receptor beta chain was sequenced in a study of regulatory T cells in long-lasting Graves disease. Study results and limitations: Lower TCR diversity was seen in persistent Graves' patients than in newly diagnosed ones. Persistent disease showed a preference for TRBV28, TRBJ1-2 and TRBJ2-5.

In regard to this clonotype: What it binds is unknown.

Germline V gene lookup returns CDR1 KGHSH and CDR2 LQKENI. The CDR3 sequence is 14 residues long. Trimming cost V 1 base and J 3 bases; bases outside gene matches: 1. Time point of the sample: persistent/refractory GD, antithyroid drugs over 5 years with positive TRAb. Researchers made the TCR library from RNA that was extracted from PBMCs. Patients met American Thyroid Association criteria for Graves' disease. Combining iRepertoire HTBI primers with Arm-PCR of CDR3 regions, the authors built TCR beta libraries. TCRdb redid the calling of the multiplex PCR reads with MiXCR, one entry per CDR3 protein. Here the sample spans 400,000 to 500,000 distinct CDR3 sequences, around a fifth being singletons.

This rearrangement joins TRBV18 to TRBJ2-7, with 9 bases aligning to TRBD1. This receptor was obtained from a female donor with Graves disease. The specimen was peripheral blood mononuclear cells (PBMCs), collected when the disease was refractory, from a patient treated with antithyroid drugs. CDR3 protein: CASSPQDRGYEQYF. The CDR3, as DNA: TGTGCCAGCTCACCACAGGACAGGGGCTACGAGCAGTACTTC.